The rows below give T cell receptor beta chains drawn from one sample of a study of blood T cell repertoires in COVID-19. Assay: immunoSEQ multiplex PCR; the TCRdb copy retains only in-frame clones and omits some. The sample lists tens of thousands of clones, about 91% occurring once. The sample was peripheral blood. The receptors were sampled from a man in his 60s with acute or convalescent COVID-19. CDR3s include the opening cysteine and the closing phenylalanine or tryptophan. The order of the fields is clone size, D gene, V gene, J gene, CDR3 protein, CDR3 DNA. A D gene is named only where the DNA matches it firmly. Not every row has a clone size; where given, it reads once, few, many or a size class.

abundance: .; d_gene: TRBD1; v_gene: TRBV2; j_gene: TRBJ2-5; CDR3aa: CASSGTGGPQETQYF; CDR3nt: TGTGCCAGCAGCGGGACAGGGGGCCCCCAAGAGACCCAGTACTTC
abundance: .; d_gene: .; v_gene: TRBV7-6; j_gene: TRBJ2-7; CDR3aa: CASSVGTLVAREQYF; CDR3nt: TGTGCCAGCAGCGTGGGTACGCTAGTAGCTCGCGAGCAGTACTTC
abundance: .; d_gene: .; v_gene: TRBV28; j_gene: TRBJ1-5; CDR3aa: CASSLNGRGAGQPQHF; CDR3nt: TGTGCCAGCAGTTTAAATGGCCGCGGGGCGGGTCAGCCCCAGCATTTT
abundance: .; d_gene: TRBD1; v_gene: TRBV5-4; j_gene: TRBJ2-5; CDR3aa: CASSSRDRGLETQYF; CDR3nt: TGTGCCAGCAGCTCCCGGGACAGGGGGCTGGAGACCCAGTACTTC
abundance: .; d_gene: .; v_gene: TRBV27; j_gene: TRBJ1-1; CDR3aa: CASSPRIVAFF; CDR3nt: TGTGCCAGCAGTCCTCGTATCGTAGCTTTCTTT
abundance: .; d_gene: .; v_gene: TRBV6-6; j_gene: TRBJ1-2; CDR3aa: CASSPGTSTYGYTF; CDR3nt: TGTGCCAGCAGTCCCGGGACATCTACCTATGGCTACACCTTC
abundance: once; d_gene: .; v_gene: TRBV6-5; j_gene: TRBJ2-7; CDR3aa: CASSSGAGEMDEQYF; CDR3nt: TGTGCCAGCAGTTCAGGGGCAGGGGAGATGGACGAGCAGTACTTC
abundance: .; d_gene: TRBD1; v_gene: TRBV3-1/TRBV3-2; j_gene: TRBJ1-1; CDR3aa: CASSRFRGTTEAFF; CDR3nt: TGTGCCAGCAGCCGGTTCAGGGGGACCACTGAAGCTTTCTTT
abundance: .; d_gene: TRBD1; v_gene: TRBV19; j_gene: TRBJ1-6; CDR3aa: CASRRTGDSPLHF; CDR3nt: TGTGCCAGTAGGAGGACAGGGGATTCACCCCTCCACTTT
abundance: .; d_gene: .; v_gene: TRBV27; j_gene: TRBJ2-3; CDR3aa: CASSWWTMTSPYTQYF; CDR3nt: TGTGCCAGCAGTTGGTGGACTATGACCTCGCCTTATACGCAGTATTTT
abundance: .; d_gene: .; v_gene: TRBV11-2; j_gene: TRBJ1-4; CDR3aa: CASSLGGALEEKLFF; CDR3nt: TGTGCCAGCAGCCTGGGGGGGGCCTTGGAAGAAAAACTGTTTTTT
abundance: .; d_gene: .; v_gene: TRBV20-1; j_gene: TRBJ2-7; CDR3aa: CSARGRWEQYF; CDR3nt: TGCAGTGCTAGAGGGCGGTGGGAGCAGTACTTC
abundance: few; d_gene: .; v_gene: TRBV7-9; j_gene: TRBJ2-7; CDR3aa: CASSQQYEQYF; CDR3nt: TGTGCCAGCAGCCAACAATACGAGCAGTACTTC
abundance: .; d_gene: .; v_gene: TRBV18; j_gene: TRBJ2-1; CDR3aa: CASSPPGNEQFF; CDR3nt: TGTGCCAGCTCACCACCCGGTAATGAGCAGTTCTTC
abundance: .; d_gene: .; v_gene: TRBV6-5; j_gene: TRBJ1-2; CDR3aa: CASTPAGGNYGYTF; CDR3nt: TGTGCCAGCACTCCAGCAGGAGGGAACTATGGCTACACCTTC
abundance: .; d_gene: .; v_gene: TRBV5-1; j_gene: TRBJ1-5; CDR3aa: CASSLEAGSSQPQHF; CDR3nt: TGCGCCAGCAGCTTGGAGGCAGGGTCAAGTCAGCCCCAGCATTTT
abundance: .; d_gene: TRBD2; v_gene: TRBV19; j_gene: TRBJ2-1; CDR3aa: CASSSRTSGRPAYNEQFF; CDR3nt: TGTGCCAGTAGTAGCAGGACTAGCGGGAGGCCAGCCTACAATGAGCAGTTCTTC
abundance: .; d_gene: .; v_gene: TRBV5-1; j_gene: TRBJ1-1; CDR3aa: CASSLFQTNTEAFF; CDR3nt: TGCGCCAGCAGCTTGTTTCAAACTAACACTGAAGCTTTCTTT
abundance: few; d_gene: .; v_gene: TRBV24-1; j_gene: TRBJ2-1; CDR3aa: CATSGQGSYNEQFF; CDR3nt: TGTGCCACCAGTGGTCAGGGCTCCTACAATGAGCAGTTCTTC
abundance: .; d_gene: TRBD2; v_gene: TRBV25-1; j_gene: TRBJ2-1; CDR3aa: CASTGTSVNEQFF; CDR3nt: TGTGCCAGCACTGGGACTAGCGTAAATGAGCAGTTCTTC
abundance: .; d_gene: .; v_gene: TRBV10-2; j_gene: TRBJ1-5; CDR3aa: CASSESGQSDQPQHF; CDR3nt: TGCGCCAGCAGTGAGTCTGGGCAATCGGATCAGCCCCAGCATTTT
abundance: few; d_gene: TRBD2; v_gene: TRBV9; j_gene: TRBJ2-5; CDR3aa: CASSPSIQTSGRAQYF; CDR3nt: TGTGCCAGCAGCCCTTCGATTCAGACTAGCGGGAGGGCCCAGTACTTC
abundance: .; d_gene: TRBD2; v_gene: TRBV24-1; j_gene: TRBJ2-1; CDR3aa: CAPTYGGREPLVPYNEQFF; CDR3nt: TGTGCCCCGACCTATGGTGGGCGGGAGCCTTTAGTACCTTACAATGAGCAGTTCTTC
abundance: .; d_gene: TRBD2; v_gene: TRBV19; j_gene: TRBJ2-7; CDR3aa: CASSMREGPRDEQYF; CDR3nt: TGTGCCAGTAGTATGCGGGAGGGCCCGAGGGACGAGCAGTACTTC
abundance: .; d_gene: .; v_gene: TRBV7-9; j_gene: TRBJ2-5; CDR3aa: CASSLRQRRQETQYF; CDR3nt: TGTGCCAGCAGCTTAAGGCAAAGGAGACAAGAGACCCAGTACTTC
abundance: .; d_gene: TRBD1; v_gene: TRBV7-9; j_gene: TRBJ1-3; CDR3aa: CASSYPRQGNTIYF; CDR3nt: TGTGCCAGCAGCTACCCTAGACAGGGGAACACCATATATTTT
abundance: .; d_gene: TRBD1; v_gene: TRBV28; j_gene: TRBJ2-7; CDR3aa: CASTRQGGFYEQYF; CDR3nt: TGTGCCAGCACCCGACAGGGGGGCTTTTACGAGCAGTACTTC
abundance: .; d_gene: TRBD1; v_gene: TRBV7-9; j_gene: TRBJ2-7; CDR3aa: CASSLILTGASYEQYF; CDR3nt: TGTGCCAGCAGCTTAATTTTGACAGGGGCCTCCTACGAGCAGTACTTC
abundance: once; d_gene: TRBD1; v_gene: TRBV5-1; j_gene: TRBJ1-4; CDR3aa: CASRAAGGEKLFF; CDR3nt: TGCGCCAGCAGGGCCGCAGGGGGCGAAAAACTGTTTTTT
abundance: .; d_gene: .; v_gene: TRBV9; j_gene: TRBJ2-7; CDR3aa: CASSVDQGPYEQYF; CDR3nt: TGTGCCAGCAGCGTAGACCAGGGGCCCTACGAGCAGTACTTC
abundance: once; d_gene: .; v_gene: TRBV7-3; j_gene: TRBJ2-3; CDR3aa: CASSAWSGTDTQYF; CDR3nt: TGTGCCAGCAGCGCGTGGAGCGGTACAGATACGCAGTATTTT
abundance: .; d_gene: TRBD1; v_gene: TRBV7-9; j_gene: TRBJ1-2; CDR3aa: CASSFTRGQGDYGYTF; CDR3nt: TGTGCCAGCAGCTTTACTCGAGGACAGGGAGACTATGGCTACACCTTC
abundance: .; d_gene: .; v_gene: TRBV6-5; j_gene: TRBJ1-2; CDR3aa: CASFSLGGDYGYTF; CDR3nt: TGTGCCAGCTTCTCCTTGGGGGGTGACTATGGCTACACCTTC
abundance: .; d_gene: .; v_gene: TRBV28; j_gene: TRBJ1-1; CDR3aa: CASSDNGRGAFF; CDR3nt: TGTGCCAGCAGTGACAACGGGAGGGGGGCTTTCTTT
abundance: .; d_gene: TRBD2; v_gene: TRBV11-2; j_gene: TRBJ2-3; CDR3aa: CASSLEGGRGDTQYF; CDR3nt: TGTGCCAGCAGCTTAGAGGGCGGGAGGGGAGATACGCAGTATTTT
abundance: .; d_gene: .; v_gene: TRBV27; j_gene: TRBJ1-5; CDR3aa: CASSLKARFRTLNQPQHF; CDR3nt: TGTGCCAGCAGTTTAAAGGCGCGTTTTCGGACACTAAATCAGCCCCAGCATTTT
abundance: .; d_gene: .; v_gene: TRBV7-9; j_gene: TRBJ1-5; CDR3aa: CASSLSDNQPQHF; CDR3nt: TGTGCCAGCAGCTTATCAGACAATCAGCCCCAGCATTTT
abundance: .; d_gene: .; v_gene: TRBV5-1; j_gene: TRBJ1-1; CDR3aa: CASSLSGMNTEAFF; CDR3nt: TGCGCCAGCAGCTTGTCAGGGATGAACACTGAAGCTTTCTTT
abundance: .; d_gene: .; v_gene: TRBV5-4; j_gene: TRBJ2-5; CDR3aa: CASSLAFGREDEETQYF; CDR3nt: TGTGCCAGCAGCTTGGCGTTTGGACGGGAAGACGAGGAGACCCAGTACTTC
abundance: .; d_gene: TRBD1; v_gene: TRBV7-2; j_gene: TRBJ1-5; CDR3aa: CASSRSGGNNQPQHF; CDR3nt: TGTGCCAGCAGCCGCTCAGGGGGCAACAATCAGCCCCAGCATTTT
abundance: .; d_gene: TRBD2; v_gene: TRBV3-1/TRBV3-2; j_gene: TRBJ2-1; CDR3aa: CASSQRRLAGPSSYNEQFF; CDR3nt: TGTGCCAGCAGCCAACGACGCCTAGCGGGGCCGAGCTCCTACAATGAGCAGTTCTTC
abundance: .; d_gene: .; v_gene: TRBV15; j_gene: TRBJ1-3; CDR3aa: CATSKGGSVNTIYF; CDR3nt: TGTGCCACCAGCAAGGGGGGGTCCGTAAACACCATATATTTT
abundance: once; d_gene: .; v_gene: TRBV28; j_gene: TRBJ1-2; CDR3aa: CGVQSYGYTF; CDR3nt: TGTGGTGTGCAGTCCTATGGCTACACCTTC
abundance: .; d_gene: .; v_gene: TRBV4-2; j_gene: TRBJ1-1; CDR3aa: CASSHGQGHRNTEAFF; CDR3nt: TGTGCCAGCAGCCACGGGCAGGGACATAGGAACACTGAAGCTTTCTTT
abundance: once; d_gene: .; v_gene: TRBV5-1; j_gene: TRBJ2-1; CDR3aa: CASSGLAETTYNEQFF; CDR3nt: TGCGCCAGCAGCGGTTTAGCGGAGACGACCTACAATGAGCAGTTCTTC
abundance: .; d_gene: .; v_gene: TRBV7-2; j_gene: TRBJ2-1; CDR3aa: CASSLARGFNDEQFF; CDR3nt: TGTGCCAGCAGCTTAGCCAGGGGATTTAACGATGAGCAGTTCTTC
abundance: .; d_gene: TRBD1; v_gene: TRBV6-6; j_gene: TRBJ1-1; CDR3aa: CASSRRDRGLGSINTEAFF; CDR3nt: TGTGCCAGCAGTCGCCGGGACAGGGGGCTAGGGTCGATCAACACTGAAGCTTTCTTT
abundance: .; d_gene: TRBD2; v_gene: TRBV28; j_gene: TRBJ2-7; CDR3aa: CASSTPASGKNEQYF; CDR3nt: TGTGCCAGCAGTACCCCGGCTAGCGGGAAAAACGAGCAGTACTTC
abundance: .; d_gene: TRBD2; v_gene: TRBV5-6; j_gene: TRBJ2-1; CDR3aa: CASSFYRLAGAKDEQFF; CDR3nt: TGTGCCAGCAGCTTTTACAGGCTAGCGGGCGCAAAGGATGAGCAGTTCTTC
abundance: once; d_gene: .; v_gene: TRBV6-1; j_gene: TRBJ1-6; CDR3aa: CASSVRLTPYNSPLHF; CDR3nt: TGTGCCAGCAGTGTACGATTGACACCTTATAATTCACCCCTCCACTTT
abundance: once; d_gene: TRBD2; v_gene: TRBV5-4; j_gene: TRBJ2-7; CDR3aa: CASSGWTSARGPLGYEQYF; CDR3nt: TGTGCCAGCAGCGGCTGGACTAGCGCCAGAGGGCCGTTGGGGTACGAGCAGTACTTC
abundance: .; d_gene: .; v_gene: TRBV6-5; j_gene: TRBJ2-2; CDR3aa: CASRSYTGELFF; CDR3nt: TGTGCCAGCAGGTCCTACACCGGGGAGCTGTTTTTT
abundance: .; d_gene: TRBD1; v_gene: TRBV2; j_gene: TRBJ1-1; CDR3aa: CASCLQPSGGSEAFF; CDR3nt: TGTGCCAGCTGCCTACAACCCTCAGGGGGATCTGAAGCTTTCTTT
abundance: .; d_gene: .; v_gene: TRBV21-1; j_gene: TRBJ1-3; CDR3aa: CASSSVRGNGNTIYF; CDR3nt: TGTGCCAGCAGTTCAGTGCGGGGTAATGGAAACACCATATATTTT
abundance: .; d_gene: TRBD1; v_gene: TRBV6-5; j_gene: TRBJ1-2; CDR3aa: CAILTGTRGYTF; CDR3nt: TGTGCCATCCTGACAGGGACGCGTGGCTACACCTTC
abundance: few; d_gene: TRBD2; v_gene: TRBV10-1; j_gene: TRBJ2-3; CDR3aa: CASSQGTSGSGTKQYF; CDR3nt: TGCGCCAGCAGCCAGGGGACTAGCGGGAGCGGGACGAAGCAGTATTTT
abundance: few; d_gene: TRBD1; v_gene: TRBV6-1; j_gene: TRBJ1-1; CDR3aa: CASSEEATGARGKAFF; CDR3nt: TGTGCCAGCAGTGAAGAAGCGACAGGGGCCAGGGGAAAAGCTTTCTTT
abundance: .; d_gene: TRBD1; v_gene: TRBV5-4; j_gene: TRBJ1-5; CDR3aa: CASSFDRGNQPQHF; CDR3nt: TGTGCCAGCAGCTTTGACAGGGGGAATCAGCCCCAGCATTTT
abundance: once; d_gene: .; v_gene: TRBV7-8; j_gene: TRBJ1-2; CDR3aa: CASSSFRSNYGYTF; CDR3nt: TGTGCCAGCAGCTCCTTCAGGTCTAACTATGGCTACACCTTC
abundance: .; d_gene: TRBD2; v_gene: TRBV30; j_gene: TRBJ2-5; CDR3aa: CAWSVGLAEETQYF; CDR3nt: TGTGCCTGGAGTGTAGGGCTAGCGGAAGAGACCCAGTACTTC